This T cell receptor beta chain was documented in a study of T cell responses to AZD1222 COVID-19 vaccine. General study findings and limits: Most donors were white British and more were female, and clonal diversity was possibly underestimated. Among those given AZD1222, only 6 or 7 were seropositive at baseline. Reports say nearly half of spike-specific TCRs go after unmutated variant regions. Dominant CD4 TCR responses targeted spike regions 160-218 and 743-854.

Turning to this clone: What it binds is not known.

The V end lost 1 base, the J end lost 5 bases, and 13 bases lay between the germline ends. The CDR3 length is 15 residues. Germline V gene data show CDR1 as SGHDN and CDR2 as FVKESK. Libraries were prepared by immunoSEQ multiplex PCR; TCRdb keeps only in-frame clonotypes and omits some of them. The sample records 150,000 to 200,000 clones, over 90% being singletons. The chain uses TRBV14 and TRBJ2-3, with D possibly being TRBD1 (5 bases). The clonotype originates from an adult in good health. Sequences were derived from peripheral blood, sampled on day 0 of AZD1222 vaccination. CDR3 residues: CASSQVPGSGDTQYF. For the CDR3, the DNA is TGTGCCAGCAGCCAAGTGCCAGGGTCGGGAGATACGCAGTATTTT. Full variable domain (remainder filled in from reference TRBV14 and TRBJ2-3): EAGVTQFPSHSVIEKGQTVTLRCDPISGHDNLYWYRRVMGKEIKFLLHFVKESKQDESGMPNNRFLAERTGGTYSTLKVQPAELEDSGVYFCASSQVPGSGDTQYFGPGTRLTVL.